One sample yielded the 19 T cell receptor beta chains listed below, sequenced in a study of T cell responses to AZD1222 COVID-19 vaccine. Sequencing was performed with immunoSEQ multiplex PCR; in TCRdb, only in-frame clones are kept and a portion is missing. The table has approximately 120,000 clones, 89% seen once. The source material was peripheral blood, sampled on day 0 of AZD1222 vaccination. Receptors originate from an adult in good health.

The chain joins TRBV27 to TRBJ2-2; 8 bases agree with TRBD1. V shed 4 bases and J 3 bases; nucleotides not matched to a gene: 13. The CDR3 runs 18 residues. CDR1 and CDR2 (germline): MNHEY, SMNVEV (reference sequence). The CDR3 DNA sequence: TGTGCCAGCAGTTCCTATCTACCCGACAGGGGTGACACCGGGGAGCTGTTTTTT. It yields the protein CASSSYLPDRGDTGELFF.

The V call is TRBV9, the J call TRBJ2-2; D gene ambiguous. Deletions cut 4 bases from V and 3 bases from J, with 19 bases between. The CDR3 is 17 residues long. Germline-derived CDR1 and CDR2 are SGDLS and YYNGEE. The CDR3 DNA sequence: TGTGCCAGCAGCAGGAAAAGGGTAGCTCGTGACACCGGGGAGCTGTTTTTT. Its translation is CASSRKRVARDTGELFF.

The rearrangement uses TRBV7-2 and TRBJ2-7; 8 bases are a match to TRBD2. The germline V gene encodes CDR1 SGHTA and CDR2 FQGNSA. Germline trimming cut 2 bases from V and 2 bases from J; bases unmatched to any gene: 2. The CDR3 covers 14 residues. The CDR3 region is CASSLISGTYEQYF. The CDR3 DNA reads TGTGCCAGCAGCTTAATTAGCGGGACCTACGAGCAGTACTTC.

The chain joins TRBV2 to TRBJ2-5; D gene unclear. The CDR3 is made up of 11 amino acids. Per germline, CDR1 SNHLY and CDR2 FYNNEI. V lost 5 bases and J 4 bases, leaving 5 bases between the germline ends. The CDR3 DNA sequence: TGTGCCAGCAGTTTGGTAGAGACCCAGTACTTC. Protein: CASSLVETQYF.

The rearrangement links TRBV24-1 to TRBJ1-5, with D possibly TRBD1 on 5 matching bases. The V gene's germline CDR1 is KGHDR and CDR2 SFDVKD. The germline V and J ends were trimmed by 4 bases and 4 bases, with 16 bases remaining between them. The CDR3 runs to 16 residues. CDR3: CATSDRDLISNQPQHF. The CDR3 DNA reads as TGTGCCACCAGTGACAGGGATCTTATCAGTAATCAGCCCCAGCATTTT.

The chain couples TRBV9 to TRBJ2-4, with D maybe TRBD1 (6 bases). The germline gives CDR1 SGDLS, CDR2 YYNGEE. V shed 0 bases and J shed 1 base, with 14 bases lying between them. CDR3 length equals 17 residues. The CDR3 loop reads CASSVDSGAQAKNIQYF. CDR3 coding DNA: TGTGCCAGCAGCGTAGATTCAGGGGCCCAGGCCAAAAACATTCAGTACTTC. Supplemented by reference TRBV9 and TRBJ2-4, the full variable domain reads DSGVTQTPKHLITATGQRVTLRCSPRSGDLSVYWYQQSLDQGLQFLIQYYNGEERAKGNILERFSAQQFPDLHSELNLSSLELGDSALYFCASSVDSGAQAKNIQYFGAGTRLSVL.

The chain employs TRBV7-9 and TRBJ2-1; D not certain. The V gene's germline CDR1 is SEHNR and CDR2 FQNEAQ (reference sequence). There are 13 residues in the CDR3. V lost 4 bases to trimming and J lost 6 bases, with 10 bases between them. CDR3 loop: CASSSDKPNEQFF. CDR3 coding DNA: TGTGCCAGCAGCTCCGACAAGCCCAATGAGCAGTTCTTC.

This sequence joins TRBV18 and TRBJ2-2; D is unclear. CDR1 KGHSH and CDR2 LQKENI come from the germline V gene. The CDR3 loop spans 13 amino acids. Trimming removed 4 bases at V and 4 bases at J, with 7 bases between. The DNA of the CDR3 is TGTGCCAGCTCACTAAACCCCACCGGGGAGCTGTTTTTT. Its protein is CASSLNPTGELFF.

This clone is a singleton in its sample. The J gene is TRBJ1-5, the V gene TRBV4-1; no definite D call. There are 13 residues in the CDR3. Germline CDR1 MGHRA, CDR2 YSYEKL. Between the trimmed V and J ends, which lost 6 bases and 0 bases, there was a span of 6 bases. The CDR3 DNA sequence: TGCGCCAGCAGAGGTTCTAGCAATCAGCCCCAGCATTTT. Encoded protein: CASRGSSNQPQHF.

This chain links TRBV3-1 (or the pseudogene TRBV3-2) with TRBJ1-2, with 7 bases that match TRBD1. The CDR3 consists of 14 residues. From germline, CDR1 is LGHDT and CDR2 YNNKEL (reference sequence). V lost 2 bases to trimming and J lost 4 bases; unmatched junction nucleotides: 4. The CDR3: CASSQPDRVYGYTF. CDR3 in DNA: TGTGCCAGCAGCCAACCCGACAGGGTCTATGGCTACACCTTC.

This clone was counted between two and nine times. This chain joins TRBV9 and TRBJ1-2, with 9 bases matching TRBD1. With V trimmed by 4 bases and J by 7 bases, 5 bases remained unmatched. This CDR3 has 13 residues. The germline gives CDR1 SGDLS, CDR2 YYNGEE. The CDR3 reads CASSTQGAAGYTF. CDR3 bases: TGTGCCAGCAGCACACAGGGGGCTGCTGGCTACACCTTC.

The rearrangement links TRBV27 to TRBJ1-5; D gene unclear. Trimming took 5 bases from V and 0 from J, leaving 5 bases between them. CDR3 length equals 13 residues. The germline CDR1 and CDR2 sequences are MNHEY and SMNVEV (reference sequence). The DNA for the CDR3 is TGTGCCAGCAGTAACTATAGCAATCAGCCCCAGCATTTT. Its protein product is CASSNYSNQPQHF.

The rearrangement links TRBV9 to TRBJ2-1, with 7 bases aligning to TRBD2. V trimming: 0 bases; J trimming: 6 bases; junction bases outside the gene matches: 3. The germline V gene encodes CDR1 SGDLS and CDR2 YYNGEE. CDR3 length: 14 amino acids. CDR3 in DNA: TGTGCCAGCAGCGTAGGACTAGCCGTCAATGAGCAGTTCTTC. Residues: CASSVGLAVNEQFF.

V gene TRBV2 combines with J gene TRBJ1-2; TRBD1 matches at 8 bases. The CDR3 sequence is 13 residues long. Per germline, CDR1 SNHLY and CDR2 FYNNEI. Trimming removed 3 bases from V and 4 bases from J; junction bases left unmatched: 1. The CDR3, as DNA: TGTGCCAGCAGTGAGGACAGGGCCTATGGCTACACCTTC. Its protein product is CASSEDRAYGYTF.

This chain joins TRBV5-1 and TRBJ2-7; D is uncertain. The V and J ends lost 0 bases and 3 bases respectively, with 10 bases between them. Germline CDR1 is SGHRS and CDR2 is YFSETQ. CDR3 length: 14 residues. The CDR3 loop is CASSLGFVGYEQYF. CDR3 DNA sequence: TGCGCCAGCAGCTTGGGTTTTGTCGGCTACGAGCAGTACTTC.

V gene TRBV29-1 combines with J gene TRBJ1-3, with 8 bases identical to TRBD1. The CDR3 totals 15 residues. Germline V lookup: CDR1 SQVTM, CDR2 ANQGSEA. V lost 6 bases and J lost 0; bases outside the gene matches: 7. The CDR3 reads CSVRDRTYSGNTIYF. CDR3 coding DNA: TGCAGCGTCCGGGACAGGACTTACTCTGGAAACACCATATATTTT.

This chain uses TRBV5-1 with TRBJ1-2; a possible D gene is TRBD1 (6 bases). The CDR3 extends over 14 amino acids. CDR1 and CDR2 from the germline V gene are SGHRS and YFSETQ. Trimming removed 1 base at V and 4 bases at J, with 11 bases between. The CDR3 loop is CASSLTGSSYGYTF. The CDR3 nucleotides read TGCGCCAGCAGCTTGACAGGGTCGAGCTATGGCTACACCTTC.

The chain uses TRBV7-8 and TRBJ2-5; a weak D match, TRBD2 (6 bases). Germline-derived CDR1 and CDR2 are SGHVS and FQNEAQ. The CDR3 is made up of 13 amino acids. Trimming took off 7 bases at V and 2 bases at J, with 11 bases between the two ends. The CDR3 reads CASIRDLQETQYF. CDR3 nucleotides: TGTGCCAGCATCCGGGACTTACAAGAGACCCAGTACTTC.

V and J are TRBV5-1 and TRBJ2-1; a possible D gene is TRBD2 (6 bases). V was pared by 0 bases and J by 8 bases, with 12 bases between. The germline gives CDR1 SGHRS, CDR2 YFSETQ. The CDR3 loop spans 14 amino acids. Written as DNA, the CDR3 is TGCGCCAGCAGCTTGGACCGGGAGTGGGATGAGCAGTTCTTC. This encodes CASSLDREWDEQFF.